The rows below give T cell receptor beta chains drawn from one sample of a study of Tregs in tolerant kidney transplant recipients. TCRdb's table, derived via immunoSEQ multiplex PCR, lists solely in-frame clones and lacks some. Among approximately 98,000 clones listed, around 90% were seen once. The specimen comprised CD4+ T cells from blood, sampled before the transplant. The receptor set was obtained from a human donor who received a combined kidney and bone marrow transplant. Each CDR3 is given with its conserved first and last residue. The D gene is left open where the match is weak. Clone size is given for some rows only: seen once, a few or many times, or a class if the clone is expanded.

J: TRBJ1-2
size: few
D: -
V: TRBV6-5
DNA: TGTGCCAGCAGGCGAGGAGGGCGAGGCTACACCTTC
CDR3: CASRRGGRGYTF

J: TRBJ2-5
size: -
D: TRBD2
V: TRBV5-4
DNA: TGTGCCAGCAGCTCCCCCGCGGGGGGTAAAGAGACCCAGTACTTC
CDR3: CASSSPAGGKETQYF

J: TRBJ2-5
size: -
D: TRBD2
V: TRBV9
DNA: TGTGCCAGCAGCGCGGTAGCGGGAGGAAGCGAGACCCAGTACTTC
CDR3: CASSAVAGGSETQYF

J: TRBJ1-2
size: -
D: -
V: TRBV27
DNA: TGTGCCAGCAGTTTCCAGGCTAACTATGGCTACACCTTC
CDR3: CASSFQANYGYTF

J: TRBJ2-2
size: -
D: -
V: TRBV10-3
DNA: TGTGCCTCAGGGCCTGGCACCGGGGAGCTGTTTTTT
CDR3: CASGPGTGELFF

J: TRBJ1-2
size: -
D: -
V: TRBV5-4
DNA: TGTGCCAGCAGCTTAGGAGGCCCTTCTAACTATGGCTACACCTTC
CDR3: CASSLGGPSNYGYTF

J: TRBJ2-7
size: -
D: -
V: TRBV29-1
DNA: TGCAGCGTTCGCTCCAAGCCATCTGGCGAGCAGTACTTC
CDR3: CSVRSKPSGEQYF

J: TRBJ2-1
size: few
D: -
V: TRBV5-1
DNA: TGCGCCAGCAGCTTGTTCCAGGGGGGCAATGAGCAGTTCTTC
CDR3: CASSLFQGGNEQFF

J: TRBJ1-1
size: -
D: -
V: TRBV10-2
DNA: TGCGCCAGCAGAATACAGGGTACGGAAGCTTTCTTT
CDR3: CASRIQGTEAFF

J: TRBJ2-7
size: once
D: TRBD2
V: TRBV5-1
DNA: TGCGCCAGCAGCCCCCCTTTGGGGGGGTTGGGCGAGCAGTACTTC
CDR3: CASSPPLGGLGEQYF

J: TRBJ2-5
size: -
D: TRBD2
V: TRBV30
DNA: TGTGCCTGGAGCCTAGCGGGAGGTTCAGAGACCCAGTACTTC
CDR3: CAWSLAGGSETQYF

J: TRBJ2-3
size: -
D: -
V: TRBV4-1
DNA: TGCGCCAGCAGCCAAGATTCTGCACTACAGGCAGATACGCAGTATTTT
CDR3: CASSQDSALQADTQYF

J: TRBJ2-7
size: -
D: -
V: TRBV21-1
DNA: TGTGCCAGCAGCAAATTTACGGGACAGAGCTACGAGCAGTACTTC
CDR3: CASSKFTGQSYEQYF

J: TRBJ1-5
size: -
D: TRBD1
V: TRBV15
DNA: TGTGCCACCAGCAGAGCCGGCCGGGGACAGAAGCCTTATAGCAATCAGCCCCAGCATTTT
CDR3: CATSRAGRGQKPYSNQPQHF

J: TRBJ2-7
size: -
D: TRBD1
V: TRBV28
DNA: TGTGCCAGCGAACCCAGGGGGCTTTCGACCTCCGAGCAGTACTTC
CDR3: CASEPRGLSTSEQYF

J: TRBJ2-1
size: -
D: TRBD2
V: TRBV5-4
DNA: TGTGCCAGCAGCTTCGCCGGGACTAGCGGCAATGAGCAGTTCTTC
CDR3: CASSFAGTSGNEQFF

J: TRBJ1-3
size: -
D: TRBD1
V: TRBV7-2
DNA: TGTGCCAGCAGCTTGGGACAGGGAGGCGGAAACACCATATATTTT
CDR3: CASSLGQGGGNTIYF

J: TRBJ2-7
size: -
D: -
V: TRBV19
DNA: TGTGCCAGTAGCTCAGGGTTTTTCAGCTCCTACGAGCAGTACTTC
CDR3: CASSSGFFSSYEQYF

J: TRBJ2-1
size: -
D: -
V: TRBV9
DNA: TGTGCCAGCAGCGAGGGGAGGTTCCAGCCCTACAATGAGCAGTTCTTC
CDR3: CASSEGRFQPYNEQFF

J: TRBJ2-6
size: -
D: -
V: TRBV2
DNA: TGTGCCAGCGCGGGGTCCTTGTTTGGGGCCAACGTCCTGACTTTC
CDR3: CASAGSLFGANVLTF

J: TRBJ2-1
size: -
D: TRBD2
V: TRBV10-1
DNA: TGCGCCAGCAGTGAGGTCGCTAGCGGGATCCAACGAGATGAGCAGTTCTTC
CDR3: CASSEVASGIQRDEQFF

J: TRBJ2-5
size: few
D: TRBD1
V: TRBV5-6
DNA: TGTGCCAGCAGCCTGGGACAGGTCCAAGAGACCCAGTACTTC
CDR3: CASSLGQVQETQYF

J: TRBJ2-3
size: once
D: TRBD2
V: TRBV28
DNA: TGTGCCAGCAGTTGGGACTATCGAGATACGCAGTATTTT
CDR3: CASSWDYRDTQYF

J: TRBJ1-6
size: -
D: -
V: TRBV7-7
DNA: TGTGCCAGCAGCTTAGGTTCAGATAATTCACCCCTCCACTTT
CDR3: CASSLGSDNSPLHF

J: TRBJ1-1
size: -
D: -
V: TRBV5-1
DNA: TGCGCCAGCAGCTTGTCGGGGGTGAACACTGAAGCTTTCTTT
CDR3: CASSLSGVNTEAFF

J: TRBJ2-7
size: -
D: TRBD1
V: TRBV6-5
DNA: TGTGCCAGCAGTTACTCGACGGGACAGGGGGCGCGCGAGCAGTACTTC
CDR3: CASSYSTGQGAREQYF

J: TRBJ1-1
size: -
D: -
V: TRBV19
DNA: TGTGCCAGTAGTAAAGGTCGGGCTAGCGCGGACACTGAAGCTTTCTTT
CDR3: CASSKGRASADTEAFF

J: TRBJ2-5
size: once
D: -
V: TRBV29-1
DNA: TGCAGCGTTTCTTCGGTCCAAGAGACCCAGTACTTC
CDR3: CSVSSVQETQYF

J: TRBJ2-1
size: once
D: TRBD1
V: TRBV29-1
DNA: TGCAGCGGGGGACAGAGCCTCGTCAATGAGCAGTTCTTC
CDR3: CSGGQSLVNEQFF

J: TRBJ1-3
size: -
D: -
V: TRBV25-1
DNA: TGTGCCAGCAGTGAATACAACACCCTCTCTGGAAACACCATATATTTT
CDR3: CASSEYNTLSGNTIYF

J: TRBJ1-2
size: -
D: -
V: TRBV7-9
DNA: TGTGCCAGCAGCCTACAGGAAGGATACACCTTC
CDR3: CASSLQEGYTF

J: TRBJ2-7
size: -
D: TRBD2
V: TRBV4-2
DNA: TGTGCCAGCAGCCAAGACGAAGGCCAGCGGGGGATCTACTACGAGCAGTACTTC
CDR3: CASSQDEGQRGIYYEQYF

J: TRBJ2-7
size: once
D: TRBD1
V: TRBV6-6
DNA: TGCTCCACAGGACAGGGGCGGAACGAGCAGTACTTC
CDR3: CSTGQGRNEQYF

J: TRBJ2-1
size: -
D: -
V: TRBV25-1
DNA: TGTGCCAGTAGTCCTCCAGGCAATGAGCAGTTCTTC
CDR3: CASSPPGNEQFF

J: TRBJ2-3
size: -
D: TRBD2
V: TRBV12-5
DNA: TGTGCTAGTGGTTATGGGACTAGGGGAGGAGTAGATACGCAGTATTTT
CDR3: CASGYGTRGGVDTQYF

J: TRBJ2-4
size: -
D: -
V: TRBV6-5
DNA: TGTGCCAGCAGTTACTCGACTAAGGCCAAAAACATTCAGTACTTC
CDR3: CASSYSTKAKNIQYF

J: TRBJ2-5
size: -
D: TRBD1
V: TRBV19
DNA: TGTGCCAGTAGTACCTTTTCGACAGGGAGCCCCCAAGAGACCCAGTACTTC
CDR3: CASSTFSTGSPQETQYF

J: TRBJ2-7
size: -
D: -
V: TRBV28
DNA: TGTGCCAGCAGTTTATGGTCAGATCTCTCCTACGAGCAGTACTTC
CDR3: CASSLWSDLSYEQYF

J: TRBJ2-7
size: -
D: -
V: TRBV29-1
DNA: TGCAGCGTTGGAGGGTCGGCAGGTAACTCCTACGAGCAGTACTTC
CDR3: CSVGGSAGNSYEQYF

J: TRBJ2-1
size: -
D: TRBD2
V: TRBV6-5
DNA: TGTGCCAGCAGATCCCAGGGGGGAGCGGGGGGGTGGTTCTTC
CDR3: CASRSQGGAGGWFF

J: TRBJ2-1
size: few
D: -
V: TRBV5-1
DNA: TGCGCCAGCAGCTTGGTCGTCGGGTTAAACAATGAGCAGTTCTTC
CDR3: CASSLVVGLNNEQFF

J: TRBJ2-5
size: once
D: TRBD2
V: TRBV7-6
DNA: TGTGCCAGCAGCGGGACGTCACTAGCGGTGTCGGAGACCCAGTACTTC
CDR3: CASSGTSLAVSETQYF

J: TRBJ2-5
size: -
D: TRBD1
V: TRBV25-1
DNA: TGTGCCAGCAGCCAGGGGACAGGCCAAGAGACCCAGTACTTC
CDR3: CASSQGTGQETQYF

J: TRBJ2-2
size: -
D: -
V: TRBV6-1
DNA: TGTGCCAGCCGGCGGGATGGCACCGGGGAGCTGTTTTTT
CDR3: CASRRDGTGELFF

J: TRBJ2-1
size: -
D: TRBD1
V: TRBV7-2
DNA: TGTGCCAGCAGCTTACGGACAGGCGAATACAATGAGCAGTTCTTC
CDR3: CASSLRTGEYNEQFF

J: TRBJ2-7
size: -
D: -
V: TRBV7-9
DNA: TGTGCCAGCAGCTTAGCGCAACAGGGTGCCTACGAGCAGTACTTC
CDR3: CASSLAQQGAYEQYF

J: TRBJ1-5
size: -
D: -
V: TRBV5-1
DNA: TGCGCCAGCAGCTTGGCCGGGGGGGGCAATCAGCCCCAGCATTTT
CDR3: CASSLAGGGNQPQHF

J: TRBJ1-2
size: -
D: -
V: TRBV5-1
DNA: TGCGCCAGCAGCTTGGACTATGGCGGCATTTATGGCTACACCTTC
CDR3: CASSLDYGGIYGYTF

J: TRBJ2-3
size: -
D: TRBD1
V: TRBV5-6
DNA: TGTGCCAGCAGCAACGGACAGGGGAATATAGATACGCAGTATTTT
CDR3: CASSNGQGNIDTQYF

J: TRBJ1-2
size: -
D: TRBD1
V: TRBV5-6
DNA: TGTGCCAGCAGCCCGGGGACAGGCCACAACTATGGCTACACCTTC
CDR3: CASSPGTGHNYGYTF

J: TRBJ2-7
size: few
D: -
V: TRBV7-2
DNA: TGTGCCAGCAGCCCTCGGGGGAGCTCCTACGAGCAGTACTTC
CDR3: CASSPRGSSYEQYF

J: TRBJ1-4
size: -
D: -
V: TRBV5-1
DNA: TGCGCCAGCAGTCCATCAGGTATATGGGCTAATGAAAAACTGTTTTTT
CDR3: CASSPSGIWANEKLFF

J: TRBJ2-5
size: -
D: TRBD1
V: TRBV27
DNA: TGTGCCAGCAGTTTATTGACAGGGGGGGAAGAGACCCAGTACTTC
CDR3: CASSLLTGGEETQYF